Shown below are 31 T cell receptor beta chains from a single sample sequenced in a study of coeliac disease. Only in-frame clones appear in the TCRdb table, and some are missing; sequencing was by immunoSEQ multiplex PCR. The sample carries about 360 clones, approximately 79% recorded once. Sequencing was done on a sample of intraepithelial lymphocytes from the gut. These receptors originate from a human donor without celiac disease.

V is TRBV7-2 and J is TRBJ2-1; 11 bases fit TRBD2. Germline CDR1 SGHTA, CDR2 FQGNSA. The CDR3 extends over 16 amino acids. After removal of 5 bases from V and 5 bases from J, the junction contained 8 bases not matched to a gene. CDR3 protein: CASSRSSLAGDNEQFF. The CDR3 nucleotides are TGTGCCAGCAGCCGATCCTCACTAGCGGGAGACAATGAGCAGTTCTTC. The whole variable domain, remainder taken from reference TRBV7-2 and TRBJ2-1, is GAGVSQSPSNKVTEKGKDVELRCDPISGHTALYWYRQSLGQGLEFLIYFQGNSAPDKSGLPSDRFSAERTGGSVSTLTIQRTQQEDSAVYLCASSRSSLAGDNEQFFGPGTRLTVL.

The rearrangement uses TRBV30 and TRBJ2-1, with 9 bases matching TRBD1. V lost 0 bases and J lost 4; bases outside the gene matches: 16. The CDR3 extends over 19 amino acids. Germline CDR1 reads GTSNPN; CDR2 reads SVGIG (reference sequence). CDR3 residues: CAWSVPDRGGEGRYNEQFF. The CDR3 DNA sequence: TGTGCCTGGAGTGTACCTGACAGGGGGGGTGAGGGGAGGTACAATGAGCAGTTCTTC.

This chain uses TRBV29-1 with TRBJ2-1; the match to TRBD1 covers 7 bases. The CDR3 has 17 amino acids. Germline CDR1 and CDR2: SQVTM and ANQGSEA. The junction had 14 bases not matched to a gene; V was cut back by 5 bases and J by 1 base. The CDR3 here is CSVPQGSGQRSYNEQFF. CDR3 nucleotides: TGCAGCGTTCCACAGGGGAGTGGTCAGCGGTCCTACAATGAGCAGTTCTTC.

J is TRBJ2-7 and V is TRBV5-1, with 7 nucleotides matching TRBD1. J lost 4 bases, V lost 3 bases, and 10 bases had no gene match. This CDR3 is built from 15 residues. The germline V gene has CDR1 SGHRS and CDR2 YFSETQ. CDR3 DNA sequence: TGCGCCAGCAGCTCGTTGGACAGGACCCCTTACGAGCAGTACTTC. Residues: CASSSLDRTPYEQYF.

This clone was counted only a few times. V usage is TRBV27 and J usage is TRBJ1-5; possibly TRBD1 for D (5 bases). V lost 5 bases to trimming and J lost 7 bases, with 24 bases between them. CDR3 length: 17 amino acids. CDR1 is MNHEY, CDR2 SMNVEV, per germline (reference sequence). The CDR3 coding sequence is TGTGCCAGCAGTGGGCGGTTTGGTCAGGGTTTCTTGCAGCCCCAGCATTTT. This codes for CASSGRFGQGFLQPQHF.

The V call is TRBV27, the J call TRBJ1-2, with D possibly being TRBD1 (5 bases). This CDR3 is built from 14 residues. Germline V gene sequence: CDR1 MNHEY, CDR2 SMNVEV (reference sequence). V was trimmed by 2 bases and J by 7 bases, leaving 14 bases between them. This CDR3 reads CASSLGGGYGGYTF. DNA of the CDR3: TGTGCCAGCAGTTTAGGGGGGGGTTACGGTGGCTACACCTTC.

There are a few counts of this clone. CDR3 DNA: TGTGCCAGTAAGCGGGAGGGCCCCACAGATACGCAGTATTTT. Its protein is CASKREGPTDTQYF. This chain connects TRBV2 to TRBJ2-3; 10 nucleotides align to TRBD2. CDR3 length equals 14 residues. The V gene end was trimmed by 9 bases and the J gene end by 2 bases; junction bases not matched to a gene: 5. Germline-derived CDR1 and CDR2 are SNHLY and FYNNEI.

This clone was counted once. The J gene is TRBJ2-1, the V gene TRBV5-1, with a possible D match to TRBD1 (7 bases). CDR1 is SGHRS and CDR2 is YFSETQ in the germline V gene. CDR3 length: 15 amino acids. Trimming pared 0 bases from V and 9 bases from J, leaving 16 bases between. CDR3: CASSLGQGGLGEQFF. The CDR3 DNA is TGCGCCAGCAGCTTGGGACAGGGAGGCTTGGGTGAGCAGTTCTTC.

The rearrangement uses TRBV10-3 and TRBJ2-3; D unclear. This CDR3 comprises 12 residues. Per germline, CDR1 ENHRY and CDR2 SYGVKD. V was clipped by 7 bases and J by 1 base, with 6 bases between them. The CDR3 DNA sequence: TGTGCCATCATGAGCGGCACAGATACGCAGTATTTT. Translated: CAIMSGTDTQYF.

V is TRBV11-2 and J is TRBJ2-1; 9 bases align to TRBD2. J was trimmed by 6 bases and V by 7 bases; bases with no gene match: 10. Germline CDR1 and CDR2: SGHAT and FQNNGV. The CDR3 covers 15 residues. The DNA of the CDR3 is TGTGCCAGCACCGAATTAGCGGGAGTGATCAATGAGCAGTTCTTC. Its protein product is CASTELAGVINEQFF.

The J gene is TRBJ2-7, the V gene TRBV4-3; 8 bases fit TRBD2. Looked up from germline, CDR1 is LGHNA and CDR2 is YSLEER. The CDR3 is 17 amino acids. V lost 4 bases, J lost 2 bases, and 13 bases stayed unmatched. CDR3 residues: CASSPVLSGRATYEQYF. CDR3 in DNA: TGCGCCAGCAGCCCGGTACTCAGCGGGAGAGCGACCTACGAGCAGTACTTC.

V is TRBV10-2 and J is TRBJ1-6, with a weak D call TRBD1 (6 bases). The CDR3 runs to 13 residues. Germline V lookup: CDR1 WSHSY, CDR2 SAAADI. The germline V and J ends were trimmed by 10 bases and 7 bases, with 14 bases remaining between them. The CDR3 spells CAIGAGVNSPLHF. The CDR3 DNA follows: TGCGCCATTGGGGCAGGGGTGAATTCACCCCTCCACTTT.

This clone has only one observation. The V and J genes are TRBV7-2 and TRBJ2-1; D gene unclear. The V end was cut by 5 bases, the J end by 0 bases, with 14 bases between. The CDR3 runs to 16 residues. CDR1 and CDR2 (germline): SGHTA, FQGNSA. This chain's CDR3 is CASSPSMLSSYNEQFF. The CDR3, as DNA: TGTGCCAGCAGCCCCTCAATGCTCAGCTCCTACAATGAGCAGTTCTTC.

The chain recombines TRBV28 with TRBJ1-2; tentative D call: TRBD1 (5 bases). CDR3 length: 13 amino acids. Germline values: CDR1 MDHEN, CDR2 SYDVKM. Trimming pared 10 bases from V and 8 bases from J, leaving 20 bases between. Here the CDR3 DNA reads TGTGCCACCGGGGGGGGTAAGGGGCCCGGCTACACCTTC. The encoded protein is CATGGGKGPGYTF.

The chain recombines TRBV9 with TRBJ2-7; 8 bases are a match to TRBD1. CDR3 length: 14 amino acids. Germline values: CDR1 SGDLS, CDR2 YYNGEE. The J segment lost 0 bases and the V segment lost 4 bases, leaving 3 bases of the junction unmatched. CDR3 amino acids: CASSPGQASYEQYF. CDR3 in DNA: TGTGCCAGCAGCCCGGGACAGGCCTCCTACGAGCAGTACTTC.

The CDR3 loop reads CASSPYTSGSYNEQFF. The CDR3 DNA is TGTGCCAGCAGCCCATACACTAGCGGTTCCTACAATGAGCAGTTCTTC. The V gene is TRBV7-8, the J gene TRBJ2-1; 8 bases agree with TRBD2. Germline CDR1 SGHVS, CDR2 FQNEAQ. The CDR3 extends over 16 amino acids. V dropped 5 bases and J dropped 1; count of bases not matched to a gene: 7.

This chain links TRBV27 with TRBJ1-2; D unclear. Germline CDR1 is MNHEY and CDR2 is SMNVEV (reference sequence). This CDR3 has 15 residues. V was clipped by 6 bases and J by 5 bases, with 19 bases between them. The CDR3 region has the DNA TGTGCCAGCAGGGTTATGTTCGGAGGGAAATATGGCTACACCTTC. Protein sequence: CASRVMFGGKYGYTF.

The CDR3 region has the DNA TGCGCCAGCAGCACCGGACAGGTATCCTACGAGCAGTACTTC. It translates to CASSTGQVSYEQYF. V and J are TRBV5-1 and TRBJ2-7, with 7 bases lining up with TRBD1. CDR3 length: 14 residues. V dropped 4 bases and J dropped 1; count of bases not matched to a gene: 5. Germline assignment: CDR1 SGHRS and CDR2 YFSETQ.

The genes are TRBV11-2 and TRBJ2-1, with 12 bases fitting TRBD2. The CDR3 runs to 15 residues. V dropped 5 bases and J dropped 6; count of bases not matched to a gene: 5. Germline V gene data show CDR1 as SGHAT and CDR2 as FQNNGV. CDR3 coding DNA: TGTGCCAGCAGCCTAGCGGGAGGGCCGGGCAATGAGCAGTTCTTC. Encoded protein: CASSLAGGPGNEQFF.

This clone was seen a single time. The chain combines TRBV5-4 with TRBJ2-5; a possible D gene is TRBD1 (5 bases). The CDR3 has 16 residues. V was shortened by 4 bases and J by 3 bases, with 19 bases between the two germline ends. Germline V gene lookup returns CDR1 SGHNT and CDR2 YYREEE (reference sequence). The CDR3 sequence is CASSPPKATVEETQYF. CDR3 sequence (DNA): TGTGCCAGCAGCCCCCCCAAGGCGACAGTTGAAGAGACCCAGTACTTC.

The chain recombines TRBV19 with TRBJ2-1; D perhaps matches TRBD2 (5 bases). CDR3 length equals 15 residues. Per germline, CDR1 LNHDA and CDR2 SQIVND (reference sequence). With 1 base removed from V and 6 bases from J, the gap between germline ends came to 13 bases. CDR3 sequence: CASSIAPSSGNEQFF. The CDR3 region has the DNA TGTGCCAGTAGTATAGCACCTAGCTCGGGCAATGAGCAGTTCTTC. Complete variable domain (other parts from reference TRBV19 and TRBJ2-1): DGGITQSPKYLFRKEGQNVTLSCEQNLNHDAMYWYRQDPGQGLRLIYYSQIVNDFQKGDIAEGYSVSREKKESFPLTVTSAQKNPTAFYLCASSIAPSSGNEQFFGPGTRLTVL.

In the case of this clone: At one boundary the junction diverges from the germline segment, which might be a read error. The chain combines TRBV10-1 with TRBJ2-1, with 12 bases that match TRBD2. Germline V CDR1 and CDR2: WNHNN, SYGVQD (reference sequence). There are 17 residues in the CDR3. The CDR3 loop is CVSRTFGLAGLDNEQFF. The DNA of the CDR3 is TGCGTCAGCAGGACGTTTGGACTAGCGGGACTAGACAATGAGCAGTTCTTC.

The DNA for the CDR3 is TGTGCCAGCAAGAGGCTAGCGGGAGTACGGCAGTTCTTC. Translation: CASKRLAGVRQFF. The chain carries TRBV2 and TRBJ2-1; 10 nucleotides line up with TRBD2. Germline V gene lookup returns CDR1 SNHLY and CDR2 FYNNEI. J was trimmed by 12 bases and V by 7 bases; bases with no gene match: 9. CDR3 length: 13 residues.

The chain joins TRBV7-9 to TRBJ1-1; TRBD1 agrees at 8 bases. CDR3 length equals 15 residues. J lost 4 bases, V lost 5 bases, and 9 bases had no gene match. Looked up from germline, CDR1 is SEHNR and CDR2 is FQNEAQ (reference sequence). CDR3 sequence reads: CASSHRTGSGTEAFF. CDR3 nucleotide sequence: TGTGCCAGCAGCCATAGGACAGGGTCTGGCACTGAAGCTTTCTTT.

The CDR3 loop is CASSESPKSRGQIQETQYF. The DNA for the CDR3 is TGTGCCAGCAGTGAGTCCCCCAAGTCGAGAGGACAGATTCAAGAGACCCAGTACTTC. The chain employs TRBV6-1 and TRBJ2-5, with D perhaps matching TRBD1 (6 bases). Germline V lookup: CDR1 MNHNS, CDR2 SASEGT. This CDR3 comprises 19 residues. Trimming cost V 3 bases and J 2 bases, with 25 bases left between them.

CDR3 in DNA: TGTGCCAGCAGGAAATCAGGGGGCCTGGAGAACTATGGCTACACCTTC. It specifies CASRKSGGLENYGYTF. The J gene is TRBJ1-2, the V gene TRBV27; 8 nucleotides align to TRBD1. Germline trimming cut 6 bases from V and 2 bases from J; bases unmatched to any gene: 11. The CDR3 consists of 16 residues. Germline-derived CDR1 and CDR2 are MNHEY and SMNVEV (reference sequence).

The chain carries TRBV4-1 and TRBJ2-7; 8 bases are shared with TRBD1. Germline lookup yields CDR1 MGHRA and CDR2 YSYEKL. V trimming: 5 bases; J trimming: 2 bases; junction bases outside the gene matches: 5. This CDR3 contains 14 residues. The CDR3 nucleotides read TGCGCCAGCAGCTTTGACAGGGGAACCTACGAGCAGTACTTC. Translation: CASSFDRGTYEQYF.

This chain links TRBV7-2 with TRBJ2-1; 8 bases match TRBD2. The trim removed 0 bases at V and 4 bases at J, leaving 5 bases unmatched. Germline CDR1 and CDR2: SGHTA and FQGNSA. The CDR3 runs 16 residues. The CDR3 loop reads CASSLAPAGVYNEQFF. The CDR3 bases are TGTGCCAGCAGCTTAGCCCCAGCGGGGGTATACAATGAGCAGTTCTTC.

The chain uses TRBV28 and TRBJ2-7, with D possibly being TRBD1 (5 bases). The CDR3 runs 11 residues. Between the trimmed V and J ends, which lost 7 bases and 5 bases, there was a span of 9 bases. CDR1 and CDR2 (germline): MDHEN, SYDVKM. This CDR3 reads CASKQGHEQYF. CDR3 DNA sequence: TGTGCCAGCAAGCAGGGTCACGAGCAGTACTTC.

This clone has just a few counts. The chain couples TRBV6-1 to TRBJ1-3; D call uncertain. Germline lookup yields CDR1 MNHNS and CDR2 SASEGT. Trimming took 4 bases from V and 2 from J, leaving 9 bases between them. CDR3 size: 14 residues. CDR3 residues: CASSAGSAGNTIYF. The CDR3 region has the DNA TGTGCCAGCAGTGCCGGGTCTGCTGGAAACACCATATATTTT.

The chain employs TRBV11-3 and TRBJ1-2; no definite D call. CDR1 is SGHNT and CDR2 is YENEEA in the germline V gene. The CDR3 totals 17 residues. With 5 bases removed from V and 4 bases from J, the gap between germline ends came to 23 bases. CDR3 region: CASSAGCYLGKTYGYTF. CDR3 in DNA: TGTGCCAGCAGCGCAGGTTGCTATCTCGGAAAGACCTATGGCTACACCTTC.